This passage covers 13 T cell receptor beta chains from one sample sequenced in a study of graft-versus-host responses after intestinal transplantation. The data were produced by immunoSEQ multiplex PCR, yet TCRdb's version contains in-frame clones alone and is incomplete. The repertoire has roughly 15,000 clones, around a third of them found once; the top ten carry 5.7%. Here the sequenced sample was alloreactive CD4+ T cells from a mixed lymphocyte reaction culture, taken before intestinal transplant. Subset described: CFSE-low proliferating T cells sorted from approximately six-day pre-transplant mixed lymphocyte reaction (GvH or HvG direction). Every receptor here comes from a human patient who received an intestinal transplant.

This clone counts as medium-sized. The chain carries TRBV28 and TRBJ1-2; no clear D gene. Germline CDR1 and CDR2: MDHEN and SYDVKM. This CDR3 is built from 13 residues. The V end lost 3 bases, the J end lost 6 bases, and 11 bases lay between the germline ends. CDR3: CASSFEVVDGYTF. For the CDR3, the DNA is TGTGCCAGCAGTTTCGAGGTGGTCGATGGCTACACCTTC.

This clone has just a few counts. The V gene is TRBV4-1, the J gene TRBJ2-5; possibly TRBD1 for D (5 bases). The CDR3 is 17 residues long. Germline lookup yields CDR1 MGHRA and CDR2 YSYEKL. V was shortened by 0 bases and J by 1 base, with 15 bases between the two germline ends. DNA for the CDR3: TGCGCCAGCAGCCAAGATCGGAATAGGGGTATCCAAGAGACCCAGTACTTC. This codes for CASSQDRNRGIQETQYF.

This chain joins TRBV11-3 and TRBJ2-7; 9 bases align to TRBD1. Trimming took 1 base from V and 1 from J; bases not matched to a gene: 8. CDR3 size: 17 residues. Germline lookup yields CDR1 SGHNT and CDR2 YENEEA. This chain's CDR3 is CASSLGRRGQGSYEQYF. The CDR3 nucleotides are TGTGCCAGCAGCTTAGGCCGGAGAGGACAGGGGTCCTACGAGCAGTACTTC.

The chain links TRBV19 to TRBJ2-7, with 8 bases aligning to TRBD1. Germline CDR1 reads LNHDA; CDR2 reads SQIVND (reference sequence). The CDR3 contains 15 residues. The trim removed 5 bases at V and 4 bases at J, leaving 10 bases unmatched. The DNA of the CDR3 is TGTGCCAGTAGTGTACCGGGACAGGTCCTTTACGAGCAGTACTTC. Protein sequence: CASSVPGQVLYEQYF.

Sample share makes this clone medium-sized. Other DNA variants within this sample encode the same CDR3. CDR3 nucleotides: TGCGCCAGCAGCGTATTACAGGGGGCTGGTGAAAAACTGTTTTTT. This encodes CASSVLQGAGEKLFF. V is TRBV5-1 and J is TRBJ1-4, with 9 bases matching TRBD1. The CDR3 spans 15 residues. Trimming took 4 bases from V and 7 from J; bases not matched to a gene: 8. CDR1 is SGHRS, CDR2 YFSETQ, per germline.

This clone is medium-sized by share. The chain has TRBV2 and TRBJ1-1; unclear D gene. The germline V gene encodes CDR1 SNHLY and CDR2 FYNNEI. Trimming pared 6 bases from V and 1 base from J, leaving 9 bases between. The length of the CDR3 is 13 residues. CDR3 amino acids: CASRADWNTEAFF. The CDR3 bases are TGTGCCAGCAGGGCGGACTGGAACACTGAAGCTTTCTTT.

This chain joins TRBV6-5 and TRBJ2-3, with D perhaps matching TRBD1 or TRBD2 (5 bases each). The CDR3 totals 13 residues. The germline V and J ends were trimmed by 6 bases and 5 bases, with 12 bases remaining between them. Germline CDR1 and CDR2: MNHEY and SVGAGI. The CDR3 DNA reads as TGTGCCAGCAGAACCCCGGGACGAGATACGCAGTATTTT. It translates to CASRTPGRDTQYF.

The V gene is TRBV28, the J gene TRBJ2-2; a weak D match, TRBD1 (6 bases). This CDR3 spans 17 amino acids. V was trimmed by 7 bases and J by 7 bases, leaving 25 bases between them. Germline CDR1 reads MDHEN; CDR2 reads SYDVKM. CDR3 nucleotides: TGTGCCAGCATCCGTAGTGGGCAACAGGGAAGTGGCGGGGAGCTGTTTTTT. This translates into CASIRSGQQGSGGELFF. Supplemented by reference TRBV28 and TRBJ2-2, the full variable domain reads DVKVTQSSRYLVKRTGEKVFLECVQDMDHENMFWYRQDPGLGLRLIYFSYDVKMKEKGDIPEGYSVSREKKERFSLILESASTNQTSMYLCASIRSGQQGSGGELFFGEGSRLTVL.

The genes are TRBV30 and TRBJ1-3, with unresolved D. CDR1 and CDR2 (germline): GTSNPN, SVGIG (reference sequence). The CDR3 extends over 12 amino acids. Trimming took off 0 bases at V and 4 bases at J, with 4 bases between the two ends. CDR3 sequence (DNA): TGTGCCTGGAGTGTATCCGGAAACACCATATATTTT. Translating gives CAWSVSGNTIYF.

The chain uses TRBV2 and TRBJ1-2, with 7 bases matching TRBD1. The J segment lost 2 bases and the V segment lost 6 bases, leaving 3 bases of the junction unmatched. Germline-derived CDR1 and CDR2 are SNHLY and FYNNEI. The CDR3 contains 13 residues. This chain's CDR3 is CASSLQGNYGYTF. The CDR3 DNA reads TGTGCCAGCAGCCTACAGGGGAACTATGGCTACACCTTC.

Relative to its sample, this clone is medium-sized (0.01 to 0.1%). V usage is TRBV18 and J usage is TRBJ1-2; TRBD1 agrees at 9 bases. Per the germline V gene, CDR1 is KGHSH and CDR2 is LQKENI. This CDR3 comprises 17 residues. The trim removed 0 bases at V and 8 bases at J, leaving 13 bases unmatched. In nucleotides, the CDR3 is TGTGCCAGCTCACCACCGGTGACAGGGGGGAGCGGAGAAGGCTACACCTTC. This codes for CASSPPVTGGSGEGYTF.

The chain links TRBV7-2 to TRBJ2-7, with a possible D match to TRBD1 (6 bases). The CDR3 consists of 14 residues. Between the trimmed V and J ends, which lost 4 bases and 4 bases, there was a span of 14 bases. The germline CDR1 and CDR2 sequences are SGHTA and FQGNSA. CDR3 protein: CASSSTGPLYEQYF. The CDR3 nucleotides read TGTGCCAGCAGCTCCACAGGGCCCCTTTACGAGCAGTACTTC.

The rearrangement links TRBV25-1 to TRBJ2-4; D uncertain. From germline, CDR1 is MGHDK and CDR2 SYGVNS. The CDR3 is 11 residues long. V lost 5 bases and J lost 7, with 6 bases in between. CDR3 sequence (DNA): TGTGCCAGCAGTTACCGTAACATTCAGTACTTC. As protein: CASSYRNIQYF.